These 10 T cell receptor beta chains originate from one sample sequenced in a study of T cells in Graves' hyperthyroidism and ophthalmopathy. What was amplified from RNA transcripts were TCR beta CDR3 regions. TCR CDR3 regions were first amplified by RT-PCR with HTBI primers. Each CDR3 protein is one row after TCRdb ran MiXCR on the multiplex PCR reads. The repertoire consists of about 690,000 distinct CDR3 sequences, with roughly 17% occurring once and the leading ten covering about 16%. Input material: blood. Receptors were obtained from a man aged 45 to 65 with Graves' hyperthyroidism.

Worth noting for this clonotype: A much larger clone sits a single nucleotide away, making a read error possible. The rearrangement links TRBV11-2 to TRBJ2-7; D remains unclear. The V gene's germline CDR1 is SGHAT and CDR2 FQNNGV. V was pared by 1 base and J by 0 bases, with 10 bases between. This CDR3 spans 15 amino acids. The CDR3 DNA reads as TGTGCCAGCAGCTTAGTCGGGCCCACCTCCTACGAGCAGTACTTC. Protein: CASSLVGPTSYEQYF.

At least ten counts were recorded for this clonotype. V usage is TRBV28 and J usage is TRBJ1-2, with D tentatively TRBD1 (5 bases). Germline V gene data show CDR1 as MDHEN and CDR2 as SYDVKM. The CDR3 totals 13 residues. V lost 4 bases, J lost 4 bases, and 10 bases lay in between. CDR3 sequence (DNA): TGTGCCAGCAGTTCCGGGGCTAGCTATGGCTACACCTTC. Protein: CASSSGASYGYTF.

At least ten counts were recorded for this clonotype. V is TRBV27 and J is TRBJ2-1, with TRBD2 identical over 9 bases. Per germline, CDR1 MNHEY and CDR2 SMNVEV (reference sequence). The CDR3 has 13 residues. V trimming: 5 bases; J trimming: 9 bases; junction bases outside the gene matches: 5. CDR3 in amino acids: CASSPSGTREQFF. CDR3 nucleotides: TGTGCCAGCAGTCCTAGCGGGACGCGTGAGCAGTTCTTC.

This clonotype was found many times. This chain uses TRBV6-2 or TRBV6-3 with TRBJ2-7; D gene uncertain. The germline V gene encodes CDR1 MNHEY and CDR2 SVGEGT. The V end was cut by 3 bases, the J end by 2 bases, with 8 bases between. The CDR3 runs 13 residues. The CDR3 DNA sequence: TGTGCCAGCAGTTATGGGGTCCCCTACGAGCAGTACTTC. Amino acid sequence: CASSYGVPYEQYF.

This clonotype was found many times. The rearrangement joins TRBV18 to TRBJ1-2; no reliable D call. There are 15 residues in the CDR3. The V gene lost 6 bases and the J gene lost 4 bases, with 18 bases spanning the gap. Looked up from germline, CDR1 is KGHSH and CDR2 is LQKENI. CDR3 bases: TGTGCCAGCTCGCGGGCAAACGATCGTGCCTATGGCTACACCTTC. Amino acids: CASSRANDRAYGYTF.

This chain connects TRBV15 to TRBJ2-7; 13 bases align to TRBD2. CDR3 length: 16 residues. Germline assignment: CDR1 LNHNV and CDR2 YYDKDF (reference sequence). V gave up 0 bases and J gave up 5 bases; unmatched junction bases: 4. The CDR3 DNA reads TGTGCCACCAGCAGAGATCCTGGACTAGCGGGAGACGAGCAGTACTTC. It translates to CATSRDPGLAGDEQYF.

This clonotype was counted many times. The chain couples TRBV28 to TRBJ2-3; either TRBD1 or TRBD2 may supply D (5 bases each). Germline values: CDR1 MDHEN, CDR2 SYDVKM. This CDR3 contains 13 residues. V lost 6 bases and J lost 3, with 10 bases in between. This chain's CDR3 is CASRVGTTDTQYF. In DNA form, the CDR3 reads TGTGCCAGCAGGGTGGGGACGACAGATACGCAGTATTTT.

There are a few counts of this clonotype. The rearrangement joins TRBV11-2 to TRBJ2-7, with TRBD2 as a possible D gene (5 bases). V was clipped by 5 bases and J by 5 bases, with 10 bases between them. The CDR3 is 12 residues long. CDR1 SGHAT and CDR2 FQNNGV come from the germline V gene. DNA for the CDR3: TGTGCCAGCAGCACCCGGAGGAACGAGCAGTACTTC. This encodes CASSTRRNEQYF.

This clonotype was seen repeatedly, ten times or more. CDR3 nucleotides: TGTGCCAGCAGTCCGACCCCTGGGACAGGGATGGCCTACGAGCAGTACTTC. Its translation is CASSPTPGTGMAYEQYF. This chain links TRBV27 with TRBJ2-7; 9 bases are shared with TRBD1. This CDR3 has 17 residues. Unmatched junction bases numbered 13, after V lost 5 bases and J lost 2 bases. Germline loops: CDR1 MNHEY, CDR2 SMNVEV (reference sequence).

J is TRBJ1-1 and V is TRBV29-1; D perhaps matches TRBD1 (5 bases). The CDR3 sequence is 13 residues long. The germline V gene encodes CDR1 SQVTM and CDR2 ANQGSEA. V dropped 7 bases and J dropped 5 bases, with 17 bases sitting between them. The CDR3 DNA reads TGCAGCGCAAAACTCAGGGAAGAGACTGAAGCTTTCTTT. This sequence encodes CSAKLREETEAFF. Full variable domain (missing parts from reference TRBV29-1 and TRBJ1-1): SAVISQKPSRDICQRGTSLTIQCQVDSQVTMMFWYRQQPGQSLTLIATANQGSEATYESGFVIDKFPISRPNLTFSTLTVSNMSPEDSSIYLCSAKLREETEAFFGQGTRLTVV.